The 20 T cell receptor beta chains below all came from one sample that was sequenced in a study of T cells in Graves' hyperthyroidism and ophthalmopathy. RNA transcripts provided the source from which TCR beta CDR3 regions were amplified. In the first-round RT-PCR of the TCR CDR3, the HTBI primer set was used. One entry per CDR3 protein, called by TCRdb with MiXCR from the multiplex PCR reads. Counted here are about 640,000 distinct CDR3 sequences, 20% occurring once; the ten biggest clones make up roughly 30%. Input material: blood. Every receptor here comes from a young man with Graves' ophthalmopathy.

There are a few counts of this clonotype. The V call is TRBV28, the J call TRBJ2-7; 8 nucleotides line up with TRBD2. Germline V gives CDR1 MDHEN, CDR2 SYDVKM. J was trimmed by 4 bases and V by 7 bases; bases with no gene match: 6. CDR3 length: 13 amino acids. The DNA of the CDR3 is TGTGCCAGCACCTCGGGGGGGACTTACGAGCAGTACTTC. Protein sequence: CASTSGGTYEQYF.

On this clonotype itself: This may be a read error: a much more frequent sequence differs by one nucleotide. The rearrangement joins TRBV12-3 or TRBV12-4 to TRBJ2-7, with D perhaps TRBD2 (6 bases). The CDR3 totals 13 residues. Trimming shortened V by 7 bases and J by 7 bases, and 17 bases separated the two germline ends. Here the CDR3 DNA reads TGTGCCAGCACCCTCAGAGCCGCGGGGGAGCAGTACTTC. It yields the protein CASTLRAAGEQYF.

This clonotype was seen many times. The rearrangement links TRBV4-3 to TRBJ1-1; the D gene is possibly TRBD1 (5 bases). CDR3 length: 16 residues. The germline V gene encodes CDR1 LGHNA and CDR2 YSLEER. With 3 bases removed from V and 1 base from J, the gap between germline ends came to 15 bases. In nucleotides, the CDR3 is TGCGCCAGCAGCCAGGGGGAGCGGAGGTCGAACACTGAAGCTTTCTTT. This gives the protein CASSQGERRSNTEAFF.

This clonotype was seen a handful of times. The V and J genes are TRBV20-1 and TRBJ2-1, with 9 positions matching TRBD1. CDR3 length equals 16 residues. CDR1 DFQATT and CDR2 SNEGSKA come from the germline V gene (reference sequence). Trimming removed 3 bases from V and 7 bases from J; junction bases left unmatched: 13. CDR3 sequence (DNA): TGCAGTGCTAGCGAGGACCGGGACAGGGTAGGAAATGAGCAGTTCTTC. This sequence encodes CSASEDRDRVGNEQFF.

The V gene is TRBV5-1, the J gene TRBJ2-7; 11 nucleotides match TRBD1. The germline V gene encodes CDR1 SGHRS and CDR2 YFSETQ. The CDR3 runs 14 residues. V was clipped by 0 bases and J by 5 bases; unmatched bases: 1. The CDR3 DNA reads TGCGCCAGCAGCTTGGAGGACAGGGGGCACGAGCAGTACTTC. It encodes CASSLEDRGHEQYF.

This clonotype was picked up many times. The chain recombines TRBV10-3 with TRBJ1-5, with D possibly TRBD1 on 6 matching bases. Germline V gene data show CDR1 as ENHRY and CDR2 as SYGVKD. Trimming took off 6 bases at V and 8 bases at J, with 17 bases between the two ends. This CDR3 is 14 amino acids long. This CDR3 is CAISPQGGREPQHF. CDR3 DNA: TGTGCCATCAGCCCACAGGGCGGGAGAGAGCCCCAGCATTTT.

This clonotype was found many times. The chain uses TRBV6-2 or TRBV6-3 and TRBJ2-2; TRBD2 matches 11 bases. Looked up from germline, CDR1 is MNHEY and CDR2 is SVGEGT. Trimming at V came to 6 bases and at J to 5 bases, leaving 5 bases not matched to a gene. The CDR3 runs to 15 residues. As DNA, the CDR3 is TGTGCCAGCAGGATGACTAGCGGGGAAACCGGGGAGCTGTTTTTT. It codes for CASRMTSGETGELFF.

The chain has TRBV30 and TRBJ2-7; 13 bases agree with TRBD2. V dropped 4 bases and J dropped 3; count of bases not matched to a gene: 6. There are 15 residues in the CDR3. From germline, CDR1 is GTSNPN and CDR2 SVGIG (reference sequence). The DNA for the CDR3 is TGTGCCTGGACCCAAAGGACTAGCGGGGGCTACGAGCAGTACTTC. Protein: CAWTQRTSGGYEQYF.

V gene TRBV7-8 combines with J gene TRBJ2-7; D ambiguous. The CDR3 sequence is 15 residues long. The V gene's germline CDR1 is SGHVS and CDR2 FQNEAQ. V was shortened by 3 bases and J by 1 base, with 13 bases between the two germline ends. This CDR3 reads CASSLAEGQSYEQYF. The CDR3, as DNA: TGTGCCAGCAGCTTGGCCGAAGGGCAATCCTACGAGCAGTACTTC.

This clonotype was observed at least ten times. The V and J genes are TRBV11-2 and TRBJ2-7; D is perhaps TRBD1 (6 bases). Per germline, CDR1 SGHAT and CDR2 FQNNGV. The CDR3 totals 14 residues. Trimming left V 4 bases short and J 2 bases short, with 12 bases between. The CDR3, as DNA: TGTGCCAGCAGCTATCCACAGGGAACCTACGAGCAGTACTTC. Translated, it gives CASSYPQGTYEQYF.

This clonotype has just one count. The rearrangement uses TRBV7-9 and TRBJ2-7; 8 positions match TRBD2. J was trimmed by 9 bases and V by 4 bases; bases with no gene match: 14. The CDR3 has 15 residues. From germline, CDR1 is SEHNR and CDR2 FQNEAQ (reference sequence). The CDR3: CASSSKKTSDPGQYF. CDR3 bases: TGTGCCAGCAGCTCTAAGAAGACTAGCGATCCGGGGCAGTACTTC.

With respect to this clonotype: A much larger clone differs from this one at a single base, so this may be a read error. The chain employs TRBV6-5 and TRBJ2-7; TRBD1 might be the D (6 bases). Germline assignment: CDR1 MNHEY and CDR2 SVGAGI. The length of the CDR3 is 16 residues. Trimming removed 1 base at V and 0 bases at J, with 13 bases between. Written as DNA, the CDR3 is TGTGCCAGCAGTTACTTACCAGGGGTGAGCTCCTACGAGCAGTACTTC. It encodes CASSYLPGVSSYEQYF.

V and J are TRBV2 and TRBJ2-7; 10 bases align to TRBD1. V dropped 5 bases and J dropped 0; count of bases not matched to a gene: 4. CDR1 SNHLY and CDR2 FYNNEI come from the germline V gene. There are 15 residues in the CDR3. The CDR3 DNA reads as TGTGCCAGCAGTTGGGACAGGGGTAGCTCCTACGAGCAGTACTTC. Encoded protein: CASSWDRGSSYEQYF.

This clonotype was seen repeatedly, ten times or more. The genes are TRBV12-3 or TRBV12-4 and TRBJ2-2, with D possibly TRBD2 on 5 matching bases. V was cut by 6 bases and J by 6 bases, with 14 bases left in between. The CDR3 is 14 residues long. DNA for the CDR3: TGTGCCAGCAGAGGGTGGGAGCGGCCCGGGGAGCTGTTTTTT. Protein sequence: CASRGWERPGELFF.

V and J are TRBV19 and TRBJ2-3, with D perhaps TRBD2 (6 bases). CDR1 and CDR2 (germline): LNHDA, SQIVND (reference sequence). Trimming stripped 4 bases from V and 5 bases from J, with 13 bases between. The CDR3 loop spans 14 amino acids. CDR3 coding DNA: TGTGCCAGTAGTAATGGGGACTCGGGAGATACGCAGTATTTT. Encoded protein: CASSNGDSGDTQYF.

This clonotype was seen a few times. The gene calls are TRBV20-1 and TRBJ2-7, with D perhaps TRBD2 (6 bases). Germline lookup yields CDR1 DFQATT and CDR2 SNEGSKA (reference sequence). The V end lost 7 bases, the J end lost 2 bases, and 18 bases lay between the germline ends. The CDR3 has 14 amino acids. This CDR3 is CSVSPGTPTYEQYF. CDR3 DNA sequence: TGCAGTGTTTCCCCCGGGACTCCCACCTACGAGCAGTACTTC.

This clonotype was detected only once. This chain uses TRBV27 with TRBJ2-7; tentatively, D is TRBD1 (5 bases). V was shortened by 5 bases and J by 2 bases, with 16 bases between the two germline ends. Germline V gene sequence: CDR1 MNHEY, CDR2 SMNVEV (reference sequence). This CDR3 comprises 15 residues. CDR3 nucleotide sequence: TGTGCCAGCAGTCCTTATAGGACACTTACCTACGAGCAGTACTTC. This encodes CASSPYRTLTYEQYF.

This clonotype came up a few times. The rearrangement joins TRBV12-3 or TRBV12-4 to TRBJ2-3; unclear D gene. The V end was cut by 3 bases, the J end by 2 bases, with 9 bases between. The CDR3 totals 14 residues. For the CDR3, the DNA is TGTGCCAGCAGTTTGTTTACTGACACAGATACGCAGTATTTT. Protein sequence: CASSLFTDTDTQYF.

This chain connects TRBV12-3 or TRBV12-4 to TRBJ1-2; 9 bases fit TRBD1. J gave up 8 bases and V 2 bases, and 6 bases lay outside the gene matches. This CDR3 is 14 amino acids long. CDR3 residues: CASSLWDRVGGYTF. CDR3 nucleotide sequence: TGTGCCAGCAGTTTATGGGACAGGGTGGGGGGCTACACCTTC.

This clonotype was observed a few times. The genes are TRBV7-9 and TRBJ2-7; the D call may be TRBD1 or TRBD2 (6 bases each). The germline V gene encodes CDR1 SEHNR and CDR2 FQNEAQ (reference sequence). The CDR3 contains 16 residues. V was shortened by 3 bases and J by 0 bases, with 15 bases between the two germline ends. The CDR3 loop is CASSFIHREDSYEQYF. In DNA form, the CDR3 reads TGTGCCAGCAGCTTCATTCACAGGGAGGACTCCTACGAGCAGTACTTC.